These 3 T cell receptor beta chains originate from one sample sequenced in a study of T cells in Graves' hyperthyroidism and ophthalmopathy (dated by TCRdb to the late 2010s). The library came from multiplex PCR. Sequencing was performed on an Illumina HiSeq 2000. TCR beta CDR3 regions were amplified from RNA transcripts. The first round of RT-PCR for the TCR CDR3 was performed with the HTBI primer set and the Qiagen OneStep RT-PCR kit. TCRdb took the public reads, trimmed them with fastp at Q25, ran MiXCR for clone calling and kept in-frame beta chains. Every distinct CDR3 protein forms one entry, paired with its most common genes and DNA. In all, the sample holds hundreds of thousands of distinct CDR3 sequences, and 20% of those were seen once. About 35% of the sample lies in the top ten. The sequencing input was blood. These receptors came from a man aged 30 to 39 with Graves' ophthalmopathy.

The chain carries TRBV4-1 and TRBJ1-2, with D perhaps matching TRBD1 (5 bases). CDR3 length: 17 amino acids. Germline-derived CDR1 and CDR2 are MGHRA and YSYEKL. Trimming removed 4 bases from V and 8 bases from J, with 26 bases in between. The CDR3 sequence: CASSPLAQRDFMGGYTF. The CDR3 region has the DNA TGCGCCAGCAGCCCTCTGGCCCAAAGGGACTTTATGGGGGGCTACACCTTC.

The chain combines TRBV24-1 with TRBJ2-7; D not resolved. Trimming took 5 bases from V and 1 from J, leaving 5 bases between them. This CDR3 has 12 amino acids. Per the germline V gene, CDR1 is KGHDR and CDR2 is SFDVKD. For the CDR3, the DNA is TGTGCCACCAGTGGCGGTTCCTACGAGCAGTACTTC. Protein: CATSGGSYEQYF.

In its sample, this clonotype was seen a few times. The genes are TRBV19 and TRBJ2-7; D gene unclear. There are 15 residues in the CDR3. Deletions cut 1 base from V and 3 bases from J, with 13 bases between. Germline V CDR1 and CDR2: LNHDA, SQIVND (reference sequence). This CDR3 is CASSIGQEPYYEQYF. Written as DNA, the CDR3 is TGTGCCAGTAGTATAGGGCAGGAACCGTACTACGAGCAGTACTTC.